This T cell receptor (beta chain) was captured by sequencing in a study of blood T cell repertoires in COVID-19. Individuals in the exposed group had encountered a COVID-19 case within 2 weeks preceding study entry. The CDR3 totals 16 residues. CDR1 and CDR2 from the germline V gene are MGHRA and YSYEKL. Trimming took 4 bases from V and 7 from J; bases not matched to a gene: 7. Authors' data handling: Reference gene primers were amplified, and this amplification served to estimate nucleated cell counts. Clones were sequenced by immunoSEQ multiplex PCR, and TCRdb holds only the in-frame ones, with some missing. V and J calls and clone size are as listed in that table; D and trimming were resolved from the DNA. This table holds 250,000 or so clones, over 80% found once. In its sample, this clone was seen a few times.

The rearrangement links TRBV4-1 to TRBJ1-4; 12 bases align to TRBD1. This clonotype was obtained from a woman aged 40 to 50 who had been exposed to COVID-19. Input material: PBMCs or T cells enriched from blood (not recorded which). This CDR3 is CASSRTPGQGAEKLFF. The CDR3 DNA reads as TGCGCCAGCAGCCGCACCCCGGGACAGGGGGCTGAAAAACTGTTTTTT.